These 14 T cell receptor beta chains were sequenced from one sample in a study of beta chain features in type 1 diabetes. What these receptors recognize is not known. Sequencing targeted expressed TCRB transcripts, as all isolated RNA had been reverse transcribed. Assay used: immunoSEQ multiplex PCR; TCRdb lists only in-frame clones, some missing. The sample has roughly 260,000 clones, over 20% seen once. Study results and caveats: Shortening of TCRB CDR3s, moderate but significant, appeared in all four CD4+ subsets of Type 1 diabetes patients.

Sequenced input: naive CD4+ T cells from blood. The receptors stem from a woman aged 40 to 50 with type 1 diabetes.

The gene calls are TRBV7-2 and TRBJ2-5; D uncertain. V lost 5 bases, J lost 0 bases, and 13 bases lay in between. The CDR3 extends over 15 amino acids. Germline-derived CDR1 and CDR2 are SGHTA and FQGNSA. The CDR3 DNA reads TGTGCCAGCAGCCCTACCCGGCAGGACCAAGAGACCCAGTACTTC. This translates into CASSPTRQDQETQYF.

This clone was picked up a small number of times. The chain carries TRBV10-3 and TRBJ1-2; D uncertain. The CDR3 has 13 amino acids. V lost 4 bases and J 4 bases, leaving 10 bases between the germline ends. Germline CDR1 and CDR2: ENHRY and SYGVKD. The CDR3 spells CAISGIGAYGYTF. The CDR3 nucleotides read TGTGCCATCAGTGGAATAGGAGCCTATGGCTACACCTTC.

The V call is TRBV9, the J call TRBJ2-1, with TRBD1 matching 8 bases. V dropped 2 bases and J dropped 8; count of bases not matched to a gene: 12. Germline V lookup: CDR1 SGDLS, CDR2 YYNGEE. This CDR3 contains 16 residues. The CDR3 sequence: CASSVQGQVFADEQFF. The CDR3 bases are TGTGCCAGCAGCGTCCAGGGACAGGTCTTTGCGGATGAGCAGTTCTTC.

This clone was recorded a few times. The chain links TRBV4-3 to TRBJ1-6; D not resolved. Germline loops: CDR1 LGHNA, CDR2 YSLEER. The ends were cut back, 1 base at V and 0 bases at J, with 10 bases in the middle. The CDR3 is made up of 17 amino acids. CDR3 residues: CASSQGAESSYNSPLHF. CDR3 coding DNA: TGCGCCAGCAGCCAAGGGGCAGAGAGCTCCTATAATTCACCCCTCCACTTT.

The chain has TRBV29-1 and TRBJ2-1, with D tentatively TRBD2 (5 bases). With 5 bases removed from V and 7 bases from J, the gap between germline ends came to 15 bases. There are 13 residues in the CDR3. Per the germline V gene, CDR1 is SQVTM and CDR2 is ANQGSEA. The CDR3 region has the DNA TGCAGCGTTAGATCTGACTACCAGAATGAGCAGTTCTTC. The encoded protein is CSVRSDYQNEQFF.

This chain links TRBV7-2 with TRBJ1-6; 11 bases are a match to TRBD1. With 2 bases clipped from V and 6 bases from J, the junction kept 3 bases outside the gene matches. The CDR3 is 16 residues long. Germline loops: CDR1 SGHTA, CDR2 FQGNSA. CDR3 amino acids: CASSLRGTGGNSPLHF. The CDR3 DNA is TGTGCCAGCAGCTTAAGGGGGACAGGGGGTAATTCACCCCTCCACTTT.

This clone has a handful of counts. The chain couples TRBV7-9 to TRBJ2-7, with D unresolved. Germline V gene data show CDR1 as SEHNR and CDR2 as FQNEAQ (reference sequence). This CDR3 has 12 residues. V lost 4 bases and J 1 base, leaving 5 bases between the germline ends. The CDR3 nucleotides are TGTGCCAGCAGCTATCCTTCCTACGAGCAGTACTTC. Residues: CASSYPSYEQYF.

The rearrangement uses TRBV7-9 and TRBJ2-1, with 10 bases lining up with TRBD2. This CDR3 has 14 amino acids. CDR1 SEHNR and CDR2 FQNEAQ come from the germline V gene (reference sequence). V was clipped by 4 bases and J by 6 bases; unmatched bases: 3. The CDR3 sequence is CASSSSGSGNEQFF. In DNA, the CDR3 is TGTGCCAGCAGCTCTAGCGGGAGTGGCAATGAGCAGTTCTTC.

V gene TRBV19 combines with J gene TRBJ2-7; D might be TRBD1 (6 bases). This CDR3 has 13 residues. Germline CDR1 is LNHDA and CDR2 is SQIVND (reference sequence). V was trimmed by 3 bases and J by 2 bases, leaving 8 bases between them. The chain's CDR3 is CASSMGTTYEQYF. CDR3 in DNA: TGTGCCAGTAGTATGGGGACAACCTACGAGCAGTACTTC.

This chain connects TRBV28 to TRBJ2-2, with 11 bases lining up with TRBD1. The junction had 5 bases not matched to a gene; V was cut back by 5 bases and J by 3 bases. The CDR3 runs 16 residues. The V gene's germline CDR1 is MDHEN and CDR2 SYDVKM. The DNA of the CDR3 is TGTGCCAGCAGTCTGGACAGGGGGCTAGACACCGGGGAGCTGTTTTTT. As protein: CASSLDRGLDTGELFF.

This sequence joins TRBV9 and TRBJ2-5; 10 positions agree with TRBD2. CDR1 and CDR2 from the germline V gene are SGDLS and YYNGEE. Germline trimming cut 0 bases from V and 4 bases from J; bases unmatched to any gene: 6. CDR3 length equals 16 residues. The CDR3 DNA reads TGTGCCAGCAGCGTAGTTGCTAGCGGGGGAGGAGAGACCCAGTACTTC. Translated, it gives CASSVVASGGGETQYF.

This clone showed up just a few times. V usage is TRBV4-3 and J usage is TRBJ1-4; D may be TRBD1 (5 bases). V gave up 0 bases and J gave up 8 bases, with 10 bases separating them. CDR3 length equals 14 residues. The germline V gene has CDR1 LGHNA and CDR2 YSLEER. The CDR3: CASSQDFRGEKLFF. The CDR3 nucleotides are TGCGCCAGCAGCCAAGATTTCCGGGGGGAAAAACTGTTTTTT.

The chain couples TRBV6-5 to TRBJ2-1; 13 nucleotides match TRBD2. The CDR3 is 14 amino acids. The germline CDR1 and CDR2 sequences are MNHEY and SVGAGI. V trimming: 7 bases; J trimming: 10 bases; junction bases outside the gene matches: 7. The CDR3 DNA reads as TGTGCCAGCACTCGAGGACTAGCGGGAGACGAGCAGTTCTTC. Translating gives CASTRGLAGDEQFF.

This clone has a handful of counts. CDR3 in DNA: TGTGCCAGCTCGGACACCCAAGAGACCCAGTACTTC. Translating gives CASSDTQETQYF. The genes are TRBV6-6 and TRBJ2-5, with D perhaps TRBD1 (5 bases). CDR3 size: 12 residues. The V end was cut by 8 bases, the J end by 1 base, with 8 bases between. Germline-derived CDR1 and CDR2 are MNHNY and SVGAGI (reference sequence).